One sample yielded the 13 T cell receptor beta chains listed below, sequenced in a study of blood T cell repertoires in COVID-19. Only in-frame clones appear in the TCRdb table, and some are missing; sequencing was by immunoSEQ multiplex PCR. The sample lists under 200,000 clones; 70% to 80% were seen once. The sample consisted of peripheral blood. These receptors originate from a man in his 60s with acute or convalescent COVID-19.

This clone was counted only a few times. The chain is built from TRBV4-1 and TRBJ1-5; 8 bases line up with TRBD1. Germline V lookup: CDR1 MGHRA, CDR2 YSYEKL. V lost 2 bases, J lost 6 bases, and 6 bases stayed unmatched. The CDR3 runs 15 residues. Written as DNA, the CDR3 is TGCGCCAGCAGCCAAACAGGGGGATCGGGTCAGCCCCAGCATTTT. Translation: CASSQTGGSGQPQHF.

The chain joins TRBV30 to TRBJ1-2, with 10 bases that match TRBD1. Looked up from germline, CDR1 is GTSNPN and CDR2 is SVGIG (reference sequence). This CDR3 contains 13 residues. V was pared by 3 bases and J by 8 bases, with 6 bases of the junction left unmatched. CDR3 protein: CAWSRQGASGYTF. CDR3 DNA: TGTGCCTGGAGCCGACAGGGGGCTTCGGGCTACACCTTC.

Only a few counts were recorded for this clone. The CDR3 region is CASSLHRNNSPLHF. For the CDR3, the DNA is TGTGCCAGCAGCTTACACAGAAATAATTCACCCCTCCACTTT. V is TRBV11-1 and J is TRBJ1-6; D remains ambiguous. There are 14 residues in the CDR3. Germline-derived CDR1 and CDR2 are SGHAT and FQDESV (reference sequence). The V end was cut by 2 bases, the J end by 5 bases, with 7 bases between.

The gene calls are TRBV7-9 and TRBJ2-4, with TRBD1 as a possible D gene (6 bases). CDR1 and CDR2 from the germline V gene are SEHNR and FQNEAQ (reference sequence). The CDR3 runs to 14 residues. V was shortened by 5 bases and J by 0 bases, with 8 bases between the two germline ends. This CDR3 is CASSPGEAKNIQYF. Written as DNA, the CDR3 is TGTGCCAGCAGCCCAGGGGAAGCCAAAAACATTCAGTACTTC.

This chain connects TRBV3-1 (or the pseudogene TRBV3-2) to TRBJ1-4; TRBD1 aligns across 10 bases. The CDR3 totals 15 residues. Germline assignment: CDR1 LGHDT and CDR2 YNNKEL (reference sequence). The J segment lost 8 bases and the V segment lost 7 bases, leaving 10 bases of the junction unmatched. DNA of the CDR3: TGTGCCAGCAACCTACGCGGGACAGGGGTCGAAAAACTGTTTTTT. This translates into CASNLRGTGVEKLFF.

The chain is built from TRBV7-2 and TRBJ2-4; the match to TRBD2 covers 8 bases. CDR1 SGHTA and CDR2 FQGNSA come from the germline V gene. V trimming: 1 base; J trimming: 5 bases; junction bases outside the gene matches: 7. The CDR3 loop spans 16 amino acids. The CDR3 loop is CASSLDGSGEENIQYF. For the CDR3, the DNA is TGTGCCAGCAGCTTAGATGGTAGCGGGGAGGAAAACATTCAGTACTTC.

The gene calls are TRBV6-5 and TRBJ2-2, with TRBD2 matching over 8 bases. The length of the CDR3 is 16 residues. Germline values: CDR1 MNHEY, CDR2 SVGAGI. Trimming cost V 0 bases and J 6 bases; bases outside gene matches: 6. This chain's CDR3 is CASSYSGLVVAGELFF. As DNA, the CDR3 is TGTGCCAGCAGTTACTCGGGACTAGTAGTCGCCGGGGAGCTGTTTTTT.

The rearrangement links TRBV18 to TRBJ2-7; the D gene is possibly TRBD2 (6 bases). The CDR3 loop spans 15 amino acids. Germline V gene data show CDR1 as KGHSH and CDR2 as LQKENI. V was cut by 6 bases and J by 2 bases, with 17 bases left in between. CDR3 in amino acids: CASSPPGGAPYEQYF. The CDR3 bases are TGTGCCAGCTCCCCCCCTGGCGGGGCGCCCTACGAGCAGTACTTC. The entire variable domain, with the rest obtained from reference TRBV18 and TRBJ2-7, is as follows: NAGVMQNPRHLVRRRGQEARLRCSPMKGHSHVYWYRQLPEEGLKFMVYLQKENIIDESGMPKERFSAEFPKEGPSILRIQQVVRGDSAAYFCASSPPGGAPYEQYFGPGTRLTVT.

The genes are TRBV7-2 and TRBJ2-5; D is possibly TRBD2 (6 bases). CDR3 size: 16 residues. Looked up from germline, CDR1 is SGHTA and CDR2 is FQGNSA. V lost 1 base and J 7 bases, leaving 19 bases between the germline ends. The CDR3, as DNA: TGTGCCAGCAGCTTAGGGGGACTTGGCGGGGAAAGGACCCAGTACTTC. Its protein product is CASSLGGLGGERTQYF.

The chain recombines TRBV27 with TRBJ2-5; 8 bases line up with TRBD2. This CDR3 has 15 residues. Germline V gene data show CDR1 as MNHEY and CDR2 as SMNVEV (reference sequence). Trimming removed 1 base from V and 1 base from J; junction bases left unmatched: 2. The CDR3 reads CASSLYRGGQETQYF. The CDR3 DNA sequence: TGTGCCAGCAGTTTATATCGGGGGGGCCAAGAGACCCAGTACTTC.

The CDR3 here is CAIISIGDTQYF. The CDR3 coding sequence is TGTGCCATTATTTCGATCGGAGATACGCAGTATTTT. The J gene is TRBJ2-3, the V gene TRBV12-3 or TRBV12-4, with D hard to call. The CDR3 is 12 residues long. Between the trimmed V and J ends, which lost 10 bases and 5 bases, there was a span of 13 bases.

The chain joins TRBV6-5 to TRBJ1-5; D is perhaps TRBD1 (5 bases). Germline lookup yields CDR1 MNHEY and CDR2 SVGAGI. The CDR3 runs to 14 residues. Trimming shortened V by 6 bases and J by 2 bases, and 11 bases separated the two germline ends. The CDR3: CASRRQSGNQPQHF. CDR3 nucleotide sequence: TGTGCCAGCAGGAGACAGTCAGGCAATCAGCCCCAGCATTTT.

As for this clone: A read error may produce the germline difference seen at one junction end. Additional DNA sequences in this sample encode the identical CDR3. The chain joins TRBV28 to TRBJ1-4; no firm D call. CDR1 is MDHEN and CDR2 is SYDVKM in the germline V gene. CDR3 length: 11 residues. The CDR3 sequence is CASSLRERLFF. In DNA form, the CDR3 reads TGTGCCAGCAGCTTGCGGGAAAGACTGTTTTTT.